This T cell receptor beta chain originates from a study of early T cells in non-severe SARS-CoV-2 infection. In TCRdb, the 5' RACE reads were re-called with MiXCR into one record per CDR3 protein. Here the sample spans nearly 50,000 distinct CDR3 sequences, around 6.5% being singletons. Per germline, CDR1 SQVTM and CDR2 ANQGSEA. The CDR3 consists of 11 residues. Trimming removed 4 bases at V and 9 bases at J, with 10 bases between. The chain couples TRBV29-1 to TRBJ2-1; D uncertain. The sequences come from whole blood, collected at baseline. The sequence derives from an adult who was a healthcare worker with PCR-confirmed SARS-CoV-2 infection or an uninfected control (not recorded which). The CDR3 DNA follows: TGCAGCGTTGGACGACGGAGTGAGCAGTTCTTC. Amino acids: CSVGRRSEQFF.